The next 31 T cell receptor beta chains were all read from a single sample in a study of graft-versus-host responses after intestinal transplantation. For these TCRs, the target antigens are not known. Using immunoSEQ multiplex PCR, the repertoire was profiled, and TCRdb retains in-frame clones only, with some absent. Of about 36,000 clones in the sample, roughly 95% were seen once. Sample: unstimulated CD4+ T cells sorted from spleen or lymph node cells, taken before transplant. The receptors derive from a human donor who was the organ donor for an intestinal transplant.

The chain combines TRBV5-5 with TRBJ1-4; D gene uncertain. Trimming pared 5 bases from V and 0 bases from J, leaving 11 bases between. Germline V gives CDR1 SGHKS, CDR2 YYEKEE (reference sequence). This CDR3 has 15 residues. CDR3 in DNA: TGTGCCAGCAGGATCAGAGTCGCAACTAATGAAAAACTGTTTTTT. Translated, it gives CASRIRVATNEKLFF. Filled out from reference TRBV5-5 and TRBJ1-4, the complete variable domain reads DAGVTQSPTHLIKTRGQQVTLRCSPISGHKSVSWYQQVLGQGPQFIFQYYEKEERGRGNFPDRFSARQFPNYSSELNVNALLLGDSALYLCASRIRVATNEKLFFGSGTQLSVL.

The chain uses TRBV6-5 and TRBJ2-2, with D unclear. The CDR3 contains 14 residues. Germline V gene lookup returns CDR1 MNHEY and CDR2 SVGAGI. V shed 0 bases and J shed 3 bases, with 5 bases lying between them. The CDR3 sequence: CASSYSRDTGELFF. For the CDR3, the DNA is TGTGCCAGCAGTTACTCACGGGACACCGGGGAGCTGTTTTTT.

The chain couples TRBV30 to TRBJ2-3; 7 nucleotides line up with TRBD2. Germline CDR1 and CDR2: GTSNPN and SVGIG (reference sequence). The length of the CDR3 is 13 residues. After removal of 2 bases from V and 8 bases from J, the junction contained 7 bases not matched to a gene. CDR3 in amino acids: CAWSRAREGTQYF. The DNA of the CDR3 is TGTGCCTGGAGTCGGGCGAGGGAGGGTACGCAGTATTTT. Variable domain in full (rest from reference TRBV30 and TRBJ2-3): SQTIHQWPATLVQPVGSPLSLECTVEGTSNPNLYWYRQAAGRGLQLLFYSVGIGQISSEVPQNLSASRPQDRQFILSSKKLLLSDSGFYLCAWSRAREGTQYFGPGTRLTVL.

The rearrangement joins TRBV21-1 to TRBJ2-3; the tabulated D call, TRBD1, remains unverified against the DNA. TRBV21-1 counts as a pseudogene. This CDR3 is 19 amino acids long. As DNA, the CDR3 is TGTGCCAGCAGCAAAGCCAGGGACAGGGGGCAGGGGGGCACAGATACGCAGTATTTT. This codes for CASSKARDRGQGGTDTQYF.

To note about this clone: An end of the junction does not agree with germline; a read error may underlie this. This chain links TRBV7-7 with TRBJ2-1, with TRBD2 identical over 7 bases. This CDR3 contains 13 residues. Germline loops: CDR1 SSHAT, CDR2 FNYEAQ (reference sequence). CDR3 coding DNA: TGTGCTAGCAGCCCTGGGACTAACAATGAGCAGTTCTTC. Translated: CASSPGTNNEQFF.

The V gene is TRBV28, the J gene TRBJ1-5; tentatively, D is TRBD1 (6 bases). Trimming left V 4 bases short and J 2 bases short, with 21 bases between. The germline V gene has CDR1 MDHEN and CDR2 SYDVKM. CDR3 length: 18 amino acids. CDR3 sequence (DNA): TGTGCCAGCAGTTCCGCTACTTTAGGGGGGGCAGGCAATCAGCCCCAGCATTTT. Amino acids: CASSSATLGGAGNQPQHF.

This clone was found once. J is TRBJ2-1 and V is TRBV5-6; 12 positions match TRBD2. Germline values: CDR1 SGHDT, CDR2 YYEEEE. This CDR3 has 15 amino acids. With 4 bases clipped from V and 4 bases from J, the junction kept 3 bases outside the gene matches. The CDR3 DNA sequence: TGTGCCAGCAGCCTTACTAGCGGGGGGTACAATGAGCAGTTCTTC. Translation gives CASSLTSGGYNEQFF.

This sequence joins TRBV28 and TRBJ1-2; a possible D gene is TRBD1 (5 bases). This CDR3 region has 15 residues. CDR1 and CDR2 from the germline V gene are MDHEN and SYDVKM. Trimming removed 2 bases at V and 8 bases at J, with 18 bases between. The CDR3 nucleotides read TGTGCCAGCAGTTTAGTCCGAGGGGTGTCGGGGGGCTACACCTTC. It is translated as CASSLVRGVSGGYTF.

This clone appeared once. V and J are TRBV4-1 and TRBJ2-2; 10 bases are shared with TRBD1. The CDR3 has 19 amino acids. The germline V gene has CDR1 MGHRA and CDR2 YSYEKL. J lost 2 bases, V lost 7 bases, and 16 bases had no gene match. The DNA of the CDR3 is TGCGCCAGCAAGCTCCGGGACAGGGGTCTTGCGGATAACACCGGGGAGCTGTTTTTT. Its translation is CASKLRDRGLADNTGELFF.

The rearrangement joins TRBV11-1 to TRBJ2-5; D is undetermined. CDR1 SGHAT and CDR2 FQDESV come from the germline V gene (reference sequence). The V end was cut by 1 base, the J end by 5 bases, with 8 bases between. This CDR3 is 13 amino acids long. This CDR3 reads CASSLELGETQYF. CDR3 sequence (DNA): TGTGCCAGCAGCTTAGAGCTCGGGGAGACCCAGTACTTC. The whole variable domain, remainder taken from reference TRBV11-1 and TRBJ2-5, is EAEVAQSPRYKITEKSQAVAFWCDPISGHATLYWYRQILGQGPELLVQFQDESVVDDSQLPKDRFSAERLKGVDSTLKIQPAELGDSAMYLCASSLELGETQYFGPGTRLLVL.

CDR3 region: CASSLSEGMNTEAFF. The CDR3 coding sequence is TGTGCCAGCAGCTTATCAGAGGGGATGAACACTGAAGCTTTCTTT. The chain couples TRBV11-2 to TRBJ1-1; weak D call: TRBD1 (5 bases). The germline gives CDR1 SGHAT, CDR2 FQNNGV. V was cut by 2 bases and J by 0 bases, with 10 bases left in between. This CDR3 is 15 amino acids long.

V usage is TRBV4-3 and J usage is TRBJ2-1; 11 nucleotides line up with TRBD2. Germline assignment: CDR1 LGHNA and CDR2 YSLEER. The ends lost 1 base at V and 7 bases at J; junction bases unmatched: 9. CDR3 size: 17 residues. CDR3 sequence (DNA): TGCGCCAGCAGCCAAGTGTTAGCGGGGGGGCGCTCAAATGAGCAGTTCTTC. It is translated as CASSQVLAGGRSNEQFF.

This clone appeared a single time. The rearrangement links TRBV19 to TRBJ1-1, with 9 bases identical to TRBD1. Germline V gives CDR1 LNHDA, CDR2 SQIVND (reference sequence). The ends lost 6 bases at V and 9 bases at J; junction bases unmatched: 8. CDR3 length equals 13 residues. The CDR3: CASSLGTGQKAFF. For the CDR3, the DNA is TGTGCCAGTAGCCTCGGGACAGGGCAGAAAGCTTTCTTT.

The chain couples TRBV4-3 to TRBJ1-6; D is uncertain. The ends were cut back, 1 base at V and 9 bases at J, with 13 bases in the middle. The V gene's germline CDR1 is LGHNA and CDR2 YSLEER. This CDR3 comprises 15 residues. The CDR3 here is CASSQVNGNSSPLHF. The CDR3 nucleotides are TGCGCCAGCAGCCAAGTTAACGGGAACAGTTCACCCCTCCACTTT.

V gene TRBV18 combines with J gene TRBJ2-5, with unresolved D. CDR3 length equals 12 residues. Trimming removed 3 bases at V and 1 base at J, with 3 bases between. Germline V gives CDR1 KGHSH, CDR2 LQKENI. For the CDR3, the DNA is TGTGCCAGCTCACCGGTCCAAGAGACCCAGTACTTC. Translated: CASSPVQETQYF.

The table lists this clone with a few counts. The J gene is TRBJ1-1, the V gene TRBV14; possibly TRBD1 for D (5 bases). Trimming removed 3 bases from V and 2 bases from J, with 13 bases in between. This CDR3 is built from 15 residues. Germline CDR1 SGHDN, CDR2 FVKESK. CDR3 loop: CASSQAHRTNTEAFF. The CDR3, as DNA: TGTGCCAGCAGCCAGGCGCACAGGACTAACACTGAAGCTTTCTTT.

The V and J genes are TRBV5-4 and TRBJ2-3; 8 bases map to TRBD2. Looked up from germline, CDR1 is SGHNT and CDR2 is YYREEE (reference sequence). This CDR3 region has 14 residues. V lost 2 bases to trimming and J lost 1 base; unmatched junction nucleotides: 0. DNA for the CDR3: TGTGCCAGCAGCTTAGCGGGGGGCACAGATACGCAGTATTTT. It specifies CASSLAGGTDTQYF. The whole variable domain, filled in from reference TRBV5-4 and TRBJ2-3, reads ETGVTQSPTHLIKTRGQQVTLRCSSQSGHNTVSWYQQALGQGPQFIFQYYREEENGRGNFPPRFSGLQFPNYSSELNVNALELDDSALYLCASSLAGGTDTQYFGPGTRLTVL.

The chain links TRBV15 to TRBJ1-3; D is unclear. The germline V and J ends were trimmed by 0 bases and 0 bases, with 9 bases remaining between them. The germline V gene encodes CDR1 LNHNV and CDR2 YYDKDF (reference sequence). There are 16 residues in the CDR3. The CDR3 region is CATSRDTGISGNTIYF. Written as DNA, the CDR3 is TGTGCCACCAGCAGAGATACGGGGATCTCTGGAAACACCATATATTTT.

The V call is TRBV6-5, the J call TRBJ1-2; D gene unclear. V lost 4 bases and J lost 5, with 11 bases in between. Germline CDR1 MNHEY, CDR2 SVGAGI. The CDR3 is 13 amino acids. CDR3: CASSFSAGYGYTF. As DNA, the CDR3 is TGTGCCAGCAGTTTCTCTGCGGGTTATGGCTACACCTTC.

The genes are TRBV7-9 and TRBJ1-1; TRBD1 matches 12 bases. The V segment lost 0 bases and the J segment 4 bases; nucleotides outside the gene matches: 6. The CDR3 consists of 17 residues. Germline loops: CDR1 SEHNR, CDR2 FQNEAQ (reference sequence). CDR3 protein: CASSLAGTGGRGTEAFF. In DNA form, the CDR3 reads TGTGCCAGCAGCTTAGCCGGGACAGGGGGCCGAGGCACTGAAGCTTTCTTT.

The chain has TRBV11-3 and TRBJ2-5, with 8 bases matching TRBD2. The germline V gene encodes CDR1 SGHNT and CDR2 YENEEA. The CDR3 is 16 amino acids. J gave up 3 bases and V 5 bases, and 11 bases lay outside the gene matches. CDR3 DNA: TGTGCCAGCAGCAAAGGAGGGGCGGGGGGAGAAGAGACCCAGTACTTC. This translates into CASSKGGAGGEETQYF.

This rearrangement joins TRBV30 to TRBJ1-2; 8 bases are a match to TRBD1. Trimming cost V 0 bases and J 5 bases; bases outside gene matches: 2. Germline CDR1 and CDR2: GTSNPN and SVGIG (reference sequence). The CDR3 contains 13 residues. The CDR3 DNA follows: TGTGCCTGGAGTGTACGGACAGGGTATGGCTACACCTTC. This translates into CAWSVRTGYGYTF. Full variable domain (rest looked up from reference TRBV30 and TRBJ1-2): SQTIHQWPATLVQPVGSPLSLECTVEGTSNPNLYWYRQAAGRGLQLLFYSVGIGQISSEVPQNLSASRPQDRQFILSSKKLLLSDSGFYLCAWSVRTGYGYTFGSGTRLTVV.

The chain recombines TRBV6-1 with TRBJ1-2, with TRBD1 matching over 8 bases. The CDR3 is 13 amino acids. V lost 4 bases, J lost 6 bases, and 4 bases stayed unmatched. Per germline, CDR1 MNHNS and CDR2 SASEGT. The CDR3 is CASSAGGWDGYTF. Written as DNA, the CDR3 is TGTGCCAGCAGTGCAGGGGGCTGGGATGGCTACACCTTC.

V usage is TRBV2 and J usage is TRBJ2-7, with 14 positions matching TRBD2. The V and J ends lost 6 bases and 3 bases, in that order; junction bases with no gene match: 1. This CDR3 contains 14 residues. The germline V gene encodes CDR1 SNHLY and CDR2 FYNNEI. CDR3 sequence (DNA): TGTGCCAGCAGGGGGACTAGCGGGGGCTACGAGCAGTACTTC. Protein: CASRGTSGGYEQYF.

This rearrangement joins TRBV5-1 to TRBJ2-1; 8 positions match TRBD1. From germline, CDR1 is SGHRS and CDR2 YFSETQ. The CDR3 is made up of 14 amino acids. After removal of 7 bases from V and 2 bases from J, the junction contained 5 bases not matched to a gene. CDR3 nucleotide sequence: TGCGCCAGCTCGGGGACAGGAGCCTACAATGAGCAGTTCTTC. Residues: CASSGTGAYNEQFF.

The gene calls are TRBV9 and TRBJ1-2, with TRBD1 identical over 7 bases. CDR1 SGDLS and CDR2 YYNGEE come from the germline V gene. The CDR3 is made up of 14 amino acids. J lost 7 bases, V lost 4 bases, and 10 bases had no gene match. As DNA, the CDR3 is TGTGCCAGCAGCCACGGGAGGGGGCAACCTGGCTACACCTTC. It specifies CASSHGRGQPGYTF.

The chain links TRBV7-9 to TRBJ2-3; weak D call: TRBD1 (6 bases). Trimming pared 5 bases from V and 3 bases from J, leaving 12 bases between. CDR1 SEHNR and CDR2 FQNEAQ come from the germline V gene (reference sequence). The CDR3 extends over 14 amino acids. The CDR3 DNA follows: TGTGCCAGCAGCGGTCTAGGGACAACAGATACGCAGTATTTT. Protein: CASSGLGTTDTQYF.

V and J are TRBV7-2 and TRBJ1-1; TRBD1 matches at 9 bases. Losses at the gene ends were 1 base for V and 1 base for J; bases not matched to a gene: 1. This CDR3 spans 15 amino acids. Per the germline V gene, CDR1 is SGHTA and CDR2 is FQGNSA. CDR3 DNA: TGTGCCAGCAGCTTAGGGGGACAGGGGAACACTGAAGCTTTCTTT. It yields the protein CASSLGGQGNTEAFF.

The chain employs TRBV11-2 and TRBJ2-3; 8 nucleotides line up with TRBD2. The germline V gene encodes CDR1 SGHAT and CDR2 FQNNGV. The CDR3 is 13 amino acids. The ends lost 2 bases at V and 9 bases at J; junction bases unmatched: 4. Written as DNA, the CDR3 is TGTGCCAGCAGCTTACGGGGGGGCCGGACGCAGTATTTT. Translation: CASSLRGGRTQYF.

The chain uses TRBV4-3 and TRBJ2-2; no reliable D call. The V gene's germline CDR1 is LGHNA and CDR2 YSLEER. This CDR3 spans 17 amino acids. The V end was cut by 4 bases, the J end by 0 bases, with 15 bases between. CDR3 DNA: TGCGCCAGCAGCCCGTCGTGGGCCGCGTCGAACACCGGGGAGCTGTTTTTT. Its protein product is CASSPSWAASNTGELFF.

This clone has more than one count but fewer than ten. This CDR3 fails to terminate in the conserved phenylalanine or tryptophan, so it likely reflects a read error. The DNA is left out, because the CDR3 cannot be placed on it with certainty; the CDR3 is given as TCRdb lists it. The V call is TRBV21-1, the J call TRBJ2-7; whether TRBD1, the table's D call, matches the DNA was not checked. TRBV21-1 is a pseudogene segment. Ends included, the CDR3 has 9 residues. CDR3 in amino acids: CASRRGQDI.